The 6 T cell receptor beta chains listed next were all sequenced from one sample in a study of monozygotic twins with inflammatory bowel disease. From its re-call of the 5' RACE reads, TCRdb lists each CDR3 protein once, without DNA. The sample table includes some 200,000 distinct CDR3 sequences. The sequenced sample was blood. Every receptor here comes from a human donor with ulcerative colitis or Crohn's disease, or a healthy co-twin of an affected twin (not recorded which).

The rearrangement links TRBV6-5 to TRBJ2-3. From germline, CDR1 is MNHEY and CDR2 SVGAGI. The CDR3 sequence is 12 residues long. CDR3 region: CATQGVTDTQYF.

The chain has TRBV5-1 and TRBJ2-1; the TRBD1 assignment by TCRdb is unverifiable without DNA. Germline V CDR1 and CDR2: SGHRS, YFSETQ. This CDR3 region has 20 residues. The CDR3 region is CASSLGGARDRRAGHNEQFF.

J is TRBJ2-5 and V is TRBV7-2; TCRdb designates TRBD1, a call that cannot be tested without DNA. This CDR3 contains 15 residues. The germline CDR1 and CDR2 sequences are SGHTA and FQGNSA. CDR3: CASSPRTGGQETQYF.

The chain employs TRBV20-1 and TRBJ2-5; TCRdb's D call of TRBD1 is untestable without DNA. In germline, CDR1 is DFQATT, CDR2 SNEGSKA (reference sequence). The CDR3 loop spans 12 amino acids. CDR3 protein: CSASEGAETQYF.

This chain connects TRBV5-1 to TRBJ2-7; the D gene TCRdb calls, TRBD2, cannot be checked with no DNA. CDR3 length: 16 residues. Germline-derived CDR1 and CDR2 are SGHRS and YFSETQ. The CDR3 spells CASSLLTSGGAYEQYF.

The chain couples TRBV5-1 to TRBJ2-2; there is no DNA to check the TCRdb D call of TRBD1. Germline V gene data show CDR1 as SGHRS and CDR2 as YFSETQ. The CDR3 totals 15 residues. CDR3 in amino acids: CASSRTGGDTGELFF.